A selection of T cell receptor beta chains follows, all from one sample in a study of blood T cell repertoires in COVID-19. Clones were read by immunoSEQ multiplex PCR, and TCRdb kept only the in-frame ones, dropping some. The sample shows 250,000 to 350,000 clones, 87% of them seen only once. What was sequenced was peripheral blood. The source of these receptors is a man aged 18 to 35 with active or convalescent COVID-19. The CDR3 runs from the conserved cysteine through the conserved F or W. Each record gives: CDR3 DNA, CDR3 protein, V gene, J gene, D gene, clone size. D genes are given only for firm matches. Clone size is not always given. Where it is, it says once, few, many or a class for expanded clones.

cdr3_nt: TGCGCCAGCAGCTCCCAGGGACAGGGGGGCACTGAAGCTTTCTTT; cdr3_aa: CASSSQGQGGTEAFF; v_call: TRBV5-1; j_call: TRBJ1-1; d_call: TRBD1; clone_size: -
cdr3_nt: TGTGCCAGCAGCTTACTTATACGGACAGGGCGAGGTGGCTACACCTTC; cdr3_aa: CASSLLIRTGRGGYTF; v_call: TRBV7-2; j_call: TRBJ1-2; d_call: TRBD1; clone_size: -
cdr3_nt: TGTGCCAGCCTTGACTCTCTAGGCAGGGTGGGTGAAAAACTGTTTTTT; cdr3_aa: CASLDSLGRVGEKLFF; v_call: TRBV6-6; j_call: TRBJ1-4; d_call: -; clone_size: -
cdr3_nt: TGTGCCAGCAGTCTAACTACAGGGGATGGCAATCAGCCCCAGCATTTT; cdr3_aa: CASSLTTGDGNQPQHF; v_call: TRBV27; j_call: TRBJ1-5; d_call: TRBD1; clone_size: few
cdr3_nt: TGTGCCAGCAGCCTTCCGGGACAGTCCTACGAGCAGTACTTC; cdr3_aa: CASSLPGQSYEQYF; v_call: TRBV11-2; j_call: TRBJ2-7; d_call: TRBD1; clone_size: -
cdr3_nt: TGTGCCAGCAGAAGGGACAGGGGAACGACCGGGGAGCTGTTTTTT; cdr3_aa: CASRRDRGTTGELFF; v_call: TRBV6-5; j_call: TRBJ2-2; d_call: TRBD1; clone_size: -
cdr3_nt: TGCAGCGCCTGCCATACGGAGAAAGAGACCCAGTACTTC; cdr3_aa: CSACHTEKETQYF; v_call: TRBV29-1; j_call: TRBJ2-5; d_call: -; clone_size: -
cdr3_nt: TGTGCCACCAGCCCGGGGTTGGGGAAGGGTTTGAGAAACGGGGAGCTGTTTTTT; cdr3_aa: CATSPGLGKGLRNGELFF; v_call: TRBV15; j_call: TRBJ2-2; d_call: -; clone_size: -
cdr3_nt: TGTGCCAGCAGCCCCGAGCGGGGCTCCTACAATGAGCAGTTCTTC; cdr3_aa: CASSPERGSYNEQFF; v_call: TRBV7-3; j_call: TRBJ2-1; d_call: TRBD2; clone_size: few
cdr3_nt: TGTGCCAGCAGCGTCCAGCCGGGACACCACGAGCAGTACTTC; cdr3_aa: CASSVQPGHHEQYF; v_call: TRBV7-9; j_call: TRBJ2-7; d_call: -; clone_size: -
cdr3_nt: TGTGCCAGCAGTGCTGGGACAGCCTCTGAAAAACTGTTTTTT; cdr3_aa: CASSAGTASEKLFF; v_call: TRBV11-2; j_call: TRBJ1-4; d_call: TRBD1; clone_size: -
cdr3_nt: TGCAGCGTTGAATCGCTACAGGGGGGATTCTATGGCTACACCTTC; cdr3_aa: CSVESLQGGFYGYTF; v_call: TRBV29-1; j_call: TRBJ1-2; d_call: TRBD1; clone_size: -
cdr3_nt: TGTGCCAGCAGGTACCTAGTGGACGAGCAGTACTTC; cdr3_aa: CASRYLVDEQYF; v_call: TRBV6-5; j_call: TRBJ2-7; d_call: -; clone_size: -
cdr3_nt: TGTGCCAGCATCTCGAACACTGAAGCTTTCTTT; cdr3_aa: CASISNTEAFF; v_call: TRBV28; j_call: TRBJ1-1; d_call: -; clone_size: once
cdr3_nt: TGTGCCAGCAGCTTGGCCGGGGGGGTGACTAATGAAAAACTGTTTTTT; cdr3_aa: CASSLAGGVTNEKLFF; v_call: TRBV5-6; j_call: TRBJ1-4; d_call: -; clone_size: once
cdr3_nt: TGTGCCAGCAGACAGGGTTGGGGCAATCAGCCCCAGCATTTT; cdr3_aa: CASRQGWGNQPQHF; v_call: TRBV6-5; j_call: TRBJ1-5; d_call: -; clone_size: -
cdr3_nt: TGTGCCAGCAGCTTAGGGGGGACAGCGAATAGCAATCAGCCCCAGCATTTT; cdr3_aa: CASSLGGTANSNQPQHF; v_call: TRBV7-9; j_call: TRBJ1-5; d_call: TRBD1; clone_size: -
cdr3_nt: TGTGCCAGCAGCGAGCACGGTTCACCCCTCCACTTT; cdr3_aa: CASSEHGSPLHF; v_call: TRBV7-9; j_call: TRBJ1-6; d_call: -; clone_size: once
cdr3_nt: TGCGCCAGCAGCCACGACAGCCCCACAGGGAACACTGAAGCTTTCTTT; cdr3_aa: CASSHDSPTGNTEAFF; v_call: TRBV4-3; j_call: TRBJ1-1; d_call: -; clone_size: -
cdr3_nt: TGTGCCAGCTTTAGCCAGGGGCGAGGTCCGCTGAACACTGAAGCTTTCTTT; cdr3_aa: CASFSQGRGPLNTEAFF; v_call: TRBV28; j_call: TRBJ1-1; d_call: -; clone_size: -
cdr3_nt: TGTGCCAGCGCGGGGTCTGGAAACACCATATATTTT; cdr3_aa: CASAGSGNTIYF; v_call: TRBV6-6; j_call: TRBJ1-3; d_call: -; clone_size: -
cdr3_nt: TGCGCCAGCAGTAGTCAGGGTTACACCGGGGAGCTGTTTTTT; cdr3_aa: CASSSQGYTGELFF; v_call: TRBV10-2; j_call: TRBJ2-2; d_call: -; clone_size: -
cdr3_nt: TGTGCCAGTAGTACACCGGGGTTAAGTGAAGCTTTCTTT; cdr3_aa: CASSTPGLSEAFF; v_call: TRBV19; j_call: TRBJ1-1; d_call: -; clone_size: -
cdr3_nt: TGTGCCAGTACCCGGACAGGGGGCGCAGGTACTGAAGCTTTCTTT; cdr3_aa: CASTRTGGAGTEAFF; v_call: TRBV19; j_call: TRBJ1-1; d_call: TRBD1; clone_size: many
cdr3_nt: TGTGCCAGCAGTTTAGAGCCGATTTCCATCACCTACAATGAGCAGTTCTTC; cdr3_aa: CASSLEPISITYNEQFF; v_call: TRBV27; j_call: TRBJ2-1; d_call: -; clone_size: -
cdr3_nt: TGTGCCAGCTGGGCCCGGGGTTCTGGGGCCAACGTCCTGACTTTC; cdr3_aa: CASWARGSGANVLTF; v_call: TRBV5-4; j_call: TRBJ2-6; d_call: -; clone_size: -
cdr3_nt: TGTGCCAGCAGCGTCTCGACAGGGTACAATGAGCAGTTCTTC; cdr3_aa: CASSVSTGYNEQFF; v_call: TRBV9; j_call: TRBJ2-1; d_call: TRBD1; clone_size: -
cdr3_nt: TGTGCCAGCTCACCGGCAGGGGGCGGAGCTAATGAAAAACTGTTTTTT; cdr3_aa: CASSPAGGGANEKLFF; v_call: TRBV18; j_call: TRBJ1-4; d_call: TRBD1; clone_size: once
cdr3_nt: TGCGCCAGCAGCTTAATCGGGACTGAAGCTTTCTTT; cdr3_aa: CASSLIGTEAFF; v_call: TRBV5-1; j_call: TRBJ1-1; d_call: -; clone_size: -
cdr3_nt: TGTGCCAGCAGCTTCACAGGGGGCGGCTATGGCTACACCTTC; cdr3_aa: CASSFTGGGYGYTF; v_call: TRBV13; j_call: TRBJ1-2; d_call: TRBD1; clone_size: -
cdr3_nt: TGTGCCAGTACGAGCAGGGGGTATGGCTACACCTTC; cdr3_aa: CASTSRGYGYTF; v_call: TRBV19; j_call: TRBJ1-2; d_call: TRBD1; clone_size: -
cdr3_nt: TGTGCCAGCTCACCAGGGCCAAAAGAGACCCAGTACTTC; cdr3_aa: CASSPGPKETQYF; v_call: TRBV18; j_call: TRBJ2-5; d_call: -; clone_size: -
cdr3_nt: TGTGCCAGCAGCGAGCTAACAGGGGGCAACCCAAACATTCAGTACTTC; cdr3_aa: CASSELTGGNPNIQYF; v_call: TRBV6-2/TRBV6-3; j_call: TRBJ2-4; d_call: TRBD1; clone_size: -
cdr3_nt: TGTGCCAGCAGTGATAACAGGGGCGGGAACACTGAAGCTTTCTTT; cdr3_aa: CASSDNRGGNTEAFF; v_call: TRBV25-1; j_call: TRBJ1-1; d_call: TRBD1; clone_size: -
cdr3_nt: TGTGCCAGCAGCCCGCGGGACAGGGGCGCTGAGCAGTTCTTC; cdr3_aa: CASSPRDRGAEQFF; v_call: TRBV9; j_call: TRBJ2-1; d_call: TRBD1; clone_size: -
cdr3_nt: TGTGCCAGCAGCTTAGCGGGACTCTATAATTCACCCCTCCACTTT; cdr3_aa: CASSLAGLYNSPLHF; v_call: TRBV7-8; j_call: TRBJ1-6; d_call: -; clone_size: -